This TCR beta chain was sequenced for a study of PD-1 blockade in classical Hodgkin lymphoma (dated by TCRdb to 2020 to 2022). Background for the entire study: Nivolumab dosing was 3 mg/kg intravenously every 2 weeks, continuing until either disease progression or unacceptable toxicity. The study used TCR beta sequencing and CyTOF to define a peripheral blood immune signature of response to PD-1 blockade in classical Hodgkin lymphoma. The research as a whole found: Baseline TCR diversity was reported to be lower in newly diagnosed patients than in healthy donors and to be lower still in relapsed/refractory patients. Lower diversity was observed in patients in whom nivolumab was started less than 1 year after ASCT, and these patients were excluded from later analyses so that confounding by immune reconstitution would be avoided. A significant rise by C4D1 was seen in CD4+ but not CD8+ TCR diversity (p=0.0027 vs p=0.16), with the rise being most apparent in complete responders (p=0.02). Among trial patients, those achieving complete response had baseline diversity similar to that of newly diagnosed patients, while diversity was significantly lower in partial responders and progressors. The study covered only a single clinical trial cohort, and the causes of the repertoire differences, possibly disease activity or prior therapy, were still not defined.

Taken with the paper, the label for time point translates to: cycle 4 day 1 (C4D1), after 5 to 7 weeks of nivolumab. Every trial patient had relapsed after autologous stem cell transplantation, and cohorts A, B and C differed in prior brentuximab vedotin exposure. A Miltenyi CD4+ T cell isolation kit was used for magnetic negative selection to purify CD4+ T cells from thawed PBMCs. The trial cohort was composed of approximately 56 patients with relapsed/refractory classical Hodgkin lymphoma, for whom complete response, partial response or progressive disease was recorded as best overall response. Single-agent nivolumab was administered to trial patients in the multi-cohort phase II CheckMate 205 trial. An independent review committee assessed best overall response by applying the 2007 International Working Group response criteria. PBMCs from the trial were collected at three points: immediately before nivolumab initiation (C1D1), and during therapy at cycle 2 day 1 and cycle 4 day 1. Peripheral blood was collected in 8 mL Vacutainer Cell Preparation Tubes, from which PBMCs were isolated by centrifugation and then cryopreserved. Purified CD4+ and CD8+ fractions were prepared only for cases where an additional PBMC sample was available. On LS columns in a quadroMACS separator, the magnetically labelled cells were depleted, and the flow-through was collected as the purified fraction.

In regard to this clone: This clone's antigen is unknown. No much larger clone exists at a distance of one base, and base qualities are not known.

From the cysteine through the phenylalanine, the CDR3 covers 18 amino acids. Of all the DNA, just the CDR3 is kept, 54 bases in frame from base 1. The germline V gene encodes CDR1 SGHRS and CDR2 YFSETQ. Deletion took 4 bases off V and 0 bases off J, with a span of 22 bases between the germline ends. The Qiagen DNeasy kit was used to extract genomic DNA both from unsorted PBMCs and from the negatively selected CD4+ and CD8+ fractions. Amplification of TCR beta CDR3 regions was done by immunoSEQ multiplex PCR with primers that anneal to V and J segments. Amplification bias was minimized using a synthetic immune receptor repertoire, and residual bias was removed computationally after sequencing. As for the authors' bioinformatics: Repertoire diversity was quantified as the Shannon entropy index using custom Python scripts. The unsorted, CD4+ and CD8+ repertoires were each analyzed separately, with the exception of combined analyses, where CD4+ and CD8+ sequences were merged in silico. A clone counted as expanded when the clone's frequency after treatment rose at least 2-fold relative to C1D1, and clones undetected at baseline were given a pseudocount of 0.5. Singleton clones were defined as clones with 0 or 1 copy at C1D1, and non-singleton clones were defined as clones with 2 or more copies. By matching protein sequences in sorted samples from the same patient, clones expanded in unsorted samples were annotated as CD4+, CD8+ or unknown. Wilcoxon tests on paired samples were used to test diversity changes from C1D1 to C4D1. As stored in TCRdb, this immuneACCESS dataset retains in-frame rearrangements with V and J assigned. A fraction of the clones does not appear; measured against another copy, unresolved V genes explain less than half of the discrepancy, and the remainder lacks a known reason. The D gene and trimming were derived from the DNA, and the V and J assignments and clone size from that table. Within this sample are approximately 31,000 clones, with around 84% of them counted one time only. The top ten hold over 0.75% of the sample.

Rearrangement joined TRBV5-1 to TRBJ1-2, with the D gene uncertain. The sequencing here drew on CD4+ T cells from blood, taken before the fourth cycle of nivolumab. The TCR was taken from a human donor with classical Hodgkin lymphoma. The bases read TGCGCCAGCAGCCTCTGGACGGACCGCTACCAGACTAACTATGGCTACACCTTC. The resulting protein is CASSLWTDRYQTNYGYTF.